The rows below give T cell receptor beta chains drawn from one sample of a study of blood T cell repertoires in COVID-19. Clones were read by immunoSEQ multiplex PCR, and TCRdb kept only the in-frame ones, dropping some. This sample carries around 100,000 clones, approximately 89% of them seen once, and the ten largest clones take around 10%. Sequenced sample: peripheral blood. The receptors were sampled from an elderly man with acute or convalescent COVID-19. CDR3s include the opening cysteine and the closing phenylalanine or tryptophan. The order of the fields is clone size, J gene, V gene, D gene, CDR3 protein, CDR3 DNA. A D gene is named only where the DNA matches it firmly. Size values are once, few and many counts, or a class for expanded clones, and some rows have none.

abundance: NA
j_gene: TRBJ1-4
v_gene: TRBV7-2
d_gene: TRBD1
CDR3aa: CASSLGLGQTIVNEKLFF
CDR3nt: TGTGCCAGCAGCTTAGGGTTGGGACAGACGATCGTGAATGAAAAACTGTTTTTT

abundance: NA
j_gene: TRBJ2-5
v_gene: TRBV10-1
d_gene: NA
CDR3aa: CASSESLGQGTQYF
CDR3nt: TGCGCCAGCAGTGAGTCGCTGGGGCAAGGGACCCAGTACTTC

abundance: NA
j_gene: TRBJ2-3
v_gene: TRBV9
d_gene: TRBD1
CDR3aa: CASSVVPYRGSTDTQYF
CDR3nt: TGTGCCAGCAGCGTAGTCCCATACAGGGGGAGCACAGATACGCAGTATTTT

abundance: NA
j_gene: TRBJ2-1
v_gene: TRBV6-2/TRBV6-3
d_gene: TRBD2
CDR3aa: CASSFPWREGTRDEQFF
CDR3nt: TGTGCCAGCAGTTTCCCCTGGCGGGAGGGAACAAGGGATGAGCAGTTCTTC

abundance: NA
j_gene: TRBJ1-4
v_gene: TRBV7-9
d_gene: NA
CDR3aa: CASSLAPGVEEKLFF
CDR3nt: TGTGCCAGCAGCTTAGCACCGGGGGTCGAAGAAAAACTGTTTTTT

abundance: NA
j_gene: TRBJ1-4
v_gene: TRBV15
d_gene: NA
CDR3aa: CATSRGRENEKLFF
CDR3nt: TGTGCCACCAGCCGCGGACGGGAGAATGAAAAACTGTTTTTT

abundance: NA
j_gene: TRBJ1-2
v_gene: TRBV10-3
d_gene: TRBD1
CDR3aa: CASRRTGGDLEGYTF
CDR3nt: TGTGCCTCGCGGAGAACAGGGGGGGATCTTGAAGGCTACACCTTC

abundance: NA
j_gene: TRBJ1-6
v_gene: TRBV29-1
d_gene: TRBD1
CDR3aa: CSVRTGNSPLHF
CDR3nt: TGCAGCGTTAGGACAGGGAATTCACCCCTCCACTTT

abundance: once
j_gene: TRBJ1-5
v_gene: TRBV5-6
d_gene: NA
CDR3aa: CASSLGRWQASNQPQHF
CDR3nt: TGTGCCAGCAGCTTGGGGAGGTGGCAGGCCAGCAATCAGCCCCAGCATTTT

abundance: NA
j_gene: TRBJ1-5
v_gene: TRBV2
d_gene: TRBD1
CDR3aa: CASRGQGPQPQHF
CDR3nt: TGTGCCAGCAGAGGACAGGGCCCCCAGCCCCAGCATTTT

abundance: once
j_gene: TRBJ1-5
v_gene: TRBV7-2
d_gene: TRBD1
CDR3aa: CASSLAGTGFQPQHF
CDR3nt: TGTGCCAGCAGCCTAGCTGGGACAGGGTTCCAGCCCCAGCATTTT

abundance: NA
j_gene: TRBJ2-3
v_gene: TRBV19
d_gene: NA
CDR3aa: CASSNNQGGDTQYF
CDR3nt: TGTGCCAGTAGTAACAACCAGGGAGGAGATACGCAGTATTTT

abundance: few
j_gene: TRBJ1-6
v_gene: TRBV6-5
d_gene: NA
CDR3aa: CASSVTTGQDSPLHF
CDR3nt: TGTGCCAGCAGCGTGACGACAGGTCAGGATTCACCCCTCCACTTT

abundance: NA
j_gene: TRBJ1-1
v_gene: TRBV7-2
d_gene: NA
CDR3aa: CASSLLTAVNTEAFF
CDR3nt: TGTGCCAGCAGCTTACTCACGGCGGTGAACACTGAAGCTTTCTTT

abundance: NA
j_gene: TRBJ2-3
v_gene: TRBV5-4
d_gene: TRBD2
CDR3aa: CASSLAVGTSGDTQYF
CDR3nt: TGTGCCAGCAGCTTGGCAGTGGGTACTAGCGGGGATACGCAGTATTTT

abundance: NA
j_gene: TRBJ2-7
v_gene: TRBV6-5
d_gene: NA
CDR3aa: CASAVSYEQYF
CDR3nt: TGTGCCAGCGCAGTATCCTACGAGCAGTACTTC

abundance: NA
j_gene: TRBJ2-2
v_gene: TRBV27
d_gene: TRBD2
CDR3aa: CASRQDSGSWNTGELFF
CDR3nt: TGTGCCAGCAGGCAAGATAGCGGGAGCTGGAACACCGGGGAGCTGTTTTTT

abundance: NA
j_gene: TRBJ2-2
v_gene: TRBV24-1
d_gene: TRBD1
CDR3aa: CATSDSPGQYTGELFF
CDR3nt: TGTGCCACCAGTGATTCCCCGGGACAGTACACCGGGGAGCTGTTTTTT

abundance: NA
j_gene: TRBJ2-3
v_gene: TRBV5-1
d_gene: TRBD2
CDR3aa: CASSLVSGRADTQYF
CDR3nt: TGCGCCAGCAGCTTGGTGAGCGGGAGAGCAGATACGCAGTATTTT

abundance: NA
j_gene: TRBJ1-2
v_gene: TRBV7-9
d_gene: NA
CDR3aa: CASSPGGQGNYGYTF
CDR3nt: TGTGCCAGCAGCCCGGGGGGGCAGGGGAACTATGGCTACACCTTC

abundance: NA
j_gene: TRBJ2-1
v_gene: TRBV6-5
d_gene: TRBD2
CDR3aa: CASTTSGYNEQFF
CDR3nt: TGTGCCAGCACCACTAGCGGATACAATGAGCAGTTCTTC

abundance: NA
j_gene: TRBJ2-7
v_gene: TRBV2
d_gene: TRBD1
CDR3aa: CASSPTRTGTEQYF
CDR3nt: TGTGCCAGCAGTCCAACCCGGACAGGGACCGAGCAGTACTTC

abundance: NA
j_gene: TRBJ2-1
v_gene: TRBV24-1
d_gene: NA
CDR3aa: CATSDPDSYNEQFF
CDR3nt: TGTGCCACCAGTGACCCCGACAGCTACAATGAGCAGTTCTTC

abundance: NA
j_gene: TRBJ2-1
v_gene: TRBV5-1
d_gene: NA
CDR3aa: CASSLGENSYNEQFF
CDR3nt: TGCGCCAGCAGCTTGGGGGAGAACTCCTACAATGAGCAGTTCTTC

abundance: NA
j_gene: TRBJ2-2
v_gene: TRBV21-1
d_gene: NA
CDR3aa: CATPRDRGETGELFF
CDR3nt: TGTGCCACCCCCCGGGACAGGGGAGAGACCGGGGAGCTGTTTTTT

abundance: NA
j_gene: TRBJ2-7
v_gene: TRBV9
d_gene: TRBD1
CDR3aa: CASSPRPGQGSYEQYF
CDR3nt: TGTGCCAGCAGCCCCCGGCCGGGACAGGGAAGCTACGAGCAGTACTTC

abundance: NA
j_gene: TRBJ1-1
v_gene: TRBV5-1
d_gene: NA
CDR3aa: CASSLTAKNTEAFF
CDR3nt: TGCGCCAGCAGCTTAACAGCCAAGAACACTGAAGCTTTCTTT

abundance: NA
j_gene: TRBJ2-2
v_gene: TRBV3-1/TRBV3-2
d_gene: TRBD2
CDR3aa: CASSQGLAGPTGELFF
CDR3nt: TGTGCCAGCAGCCAAGGACTAGCGGGCCCCACCGGGGAGCTGTTTTTT

abundance: once
j_gene: TRBJ2-1
v_gene: TRBV7-2
d_gene: TRBD2
CDR3aa: CASSPGLAGSYNEQFF
CDR3nt: TGTGCCAGCAGCCCTGGACTAGCGGGAAGCTACAATGAGCAGTTCTTC

abundance: NA
j_gene: TRBJ1-5
v_gene: TRBV10-1
d_gene: TRBD1
CDR3aa: CASSESLGQIQHF
CDR3nt: TGCGCCAGCAGTGAGTCGCTGGGACAGATCCAGCATTTT

abundance: NA
j_gene: TRBJ1-4
v_gene: TRBV30
d_gene: TRBD1
CDR3aa: CAWGTGGNEKLFF
CDR3nt: TGTGCCTGGGGGACAGGGGGCAATGAAAAACTGTTTTTT

abundance: NA
j_gene: TRBJ1-1
v_gene: TRBV28
d_gene: NA
CDR3aa: CASSFPDRYTEAFF
CDR3nt: TGTGCCAGCAGTTTTCCTGACAGGTACACTGAAGCTTTCTTT

abundance: NA
j_gene: TRBJ1-1
v_gene: TRBV4-1
d_gene: NA
CDR3aa: CASSQEGTRAITEAFF
CDR3nt: TGCGCCAGCAGCCAAGAAGGTACCAGGGCAATCACTGAAGCTTTCTTT